The T cell receptor (beta chain) under discussion was sequenced for a study of vaccination and CD4 T cells after COVID-19. Study information: Cellular stimulation was performed using overlapping spike peptides derived from SARS-CoV-2, HCoV-NL63, HCoV-OC43 and HCoV-229E.

CD4+ T cells that had been cultured provided DNA sequenced with the Oncomine TCR Beta short-read assay. TCRdb re-derived calls from the PCR reads in MiXCR, one entry per CDR3 protein. The table includes about 9,000 distinct CDR3 sequences, less than 55% detected once. Worth noting for this clonotype: What it binds is unknown.

Regarding treatment: roughly 11-day PBMC culture with coronavirus spike peptide pools or control peptides (ViraFEST assay). Culture conditions combined a few million PBMCs per well with about 9.2 IU/ml IL-2 and roughly 10 ug/ml peptide pools. Notes on the study in general: Convalescent patients were relatively few, and early post-infection timepoints were missing. For convalescent patients, a median approximately 84% of reactive clones surfaced exclusively after vaccination.

CDR1 and CDR2 from the germline V gene are DFQATT and SNEGSKA (reference sequence). The CDR3 spans 13 residues. J gave up 1 base and V 4 bases, and 3 bases lay outside the gene matches. Sequencing was carried out using CD4+ T cells from blood, cultured in vitro. The chain carries TRBV20-1 and TRBJ2-5, with TRBD1 identical over 7 bases. This sequence originates from a human donor who had recovered from COVID-19. The CDR3 DNA reads as TGCAGTGCTACGACAGGGATCCAAGAGACCCAGTACTTC. Encoded protein: CSATTGIQETQYF.